Listed below are T cell receptor beta chains from one sample, sequenced in a study of regulatory T cells in long-lasting Graves disease. TCRdb independently ran MiXCR on the multiplex PCR reads; one entry per CDR3 protein. The data hold around 450,000 distinct CDR3 sequences, with approximately 15% observed a single time. This sample was also put to use in a study of T cells in Graves' hyperthyroidism and ophthalmopathy.

This material consisted of peripheral blood mononuclear cells (PBMCs), taken at new diagnosis, from a patient treated with antithyroid drugs. These receptors were collected from a woman between 35 and 50 years old with Graves disease. Both conserved end residues are part of each CDR3. Each record gives: clone size, J gene, V gene, D gene, CDR3 DNA, CDR3 protein. A D gene is named only where the DNA matches it firmly. Clone size is not always given. Where it is, it says once, few, many or a class for expanded clones.

many,TRBJ2-5,TRBV7-9,.,TGTGCCAGCAGCTTAGGATATTCCGAAGAGACCCAGTACTTC,CASSLGYSEETQYF
many,TRBJ2-3,TRBV12-3/TRBV12-4,.,TGTGCCAGCAGCTTTAGGCCAGATACGCAGTATTTT,CASSFRPDTQYF
many,TRBJ1-2,TRBV12-5,.,TGTGCTAGTGGCCCCGGTCCCGCCTATGGCTACACCTTC,CASGPGPAYGYTF
many,TRBJ1-2,TRBV15,.,TGTGCCACCAGCAGACCGGGGGGGTACTATGGCTACACCTTC,CATSRPGGYYGYTF
many,TRBJ1-1,TRBV14,.,TGTGCCAGCAGCCCCCCGGGAGGACTGAACACTGAAGCTTTCTTT,CASSPPGGLNTEAFF
few,TRBJ1-2,TRBV5-1,TRBD1,TGCGCCAGCAGCTCCTGGGAGGGGACAGGGTATGGCTACACCTTC,CASSSWEGTGYGYTF
many,TRBJ1-1,TRBV19,.,TGTGCCAGTAGTATAGATGGTAGGGAGACCAATGAAGCTTTCTTT,CASSIDGRETNEAFF
.,TRBJ2-2,TRBV4-2,.,TGTGCCAGCAGCCAATTGGGCAACGGGGAGCTGTTTTTT,CASSQLGNGELFF
many,TRBJ1-5,TRBV12-3/TRBV12-4,TRBD1,TGTGCCAGCAGGCCCGGAGGGACAGTGGGCAATCAGCCCCAGCATTTT,CASRPGGTVGNQPQHF
many,TRBJ2-3,TRBV3-1,.,TGTGCCAGCAGACCCTTGAACACAGATACGCAGTATTTT,CASRPLNTDTQYF
many,TRBJ1-1,TRBV9,.,TGTGCCAGCAGCGAGGCGACAGGTTTTGCAGTGAACACTGAAGCTTTCTTT,CASSEATGFAVNTEAFF
.,TRBJ2-7,TRBV5-1,.,TGCGCCAGCAGCTTATCTAGGGGCAGGAGCGGCTACGAGCAGTACTTC,CASSLSRGRSGYEQYF
many,TRBJ2-7,TRBV7-9,TRBD2,TGTGCCAGCAGCGCCGGGACTAGCGGGAGTGAGCCTAACTACGAGCAGTACTTC,CASSAGTSGSEPNYEQYF
few,TRBJ2-1,TRBV9,TRBD2,TGTGCCAGCAGCGTAGCCCTCTCCGGGACTAGCGGGAGGGTCCACAATGAGCAGTTCTTC,CASSVALSGTSGRVHNEQFF
many,TRBJ1-5,TRBV28,.,TGTGCCAGCAGTCCTACAGGAGGTTGGTATAGCAATCAGCCCCAGCATTTT,CASSPTGGWYSNQPQHF
many,TRBJ2-2,TRBV25-1,.,TGTGCCAGCAGTTCAGGGATGGCGACCGGGGAGCTGTTTTTT,CASSSGMATGELFF
many,TRBJ2-1,TRBV12-3/TRBV12-4,.,TGTGCCACCTCCTGGGACTTCCCAGGGGAGCAGTTCTTC,CATSWDFPGEQFF
few,TRBJ2-3,TRBV6-5,TRBD2,TGTGCCAGCAGTTACGATAGCGGGAGGGCTGGAGATACGCAGTATTTT,CASSYDSGRAGDTQYF
.,TRBJ2-7,TRBV6-2/TRBV6-3,TRBD2,TGTGCCAGCAGGACTCTAGCGGGAAGGGGCTACGAGCAGTACTTC,CASRTLAGRGYEQYF
many,TRBJ2-1,TRBV7-6,.,TGTGCCAGCAGCTTCAACTCGGGTGGGAATGAGCAGTTCTTC,CASSFNSGGNEQFF
many,TRBJ2-5,TRBV20-1,TRBD2,TGCAGGGGGACTAGCGGGAGTGACCAAGAGACCCAGTACTTC,CRGTSGSDQETQYF
many,TRBJ2-7,TRBV20-1,TRBD1,TGCAGTGCTAGAGATTGGGGACAGGGGGCCGGCGAGCAGTACTTC,CSARDWGQGAGEQYF